This T cell receptor beta chain was sequenced for a study of hypomethylating agent response in myelodysplastic syndrome. On the study more broadly: Either azacitidine (about 75% of the 11) or decitabine (3 of 11) was given.

Notes on this clone: Its antigen is not identified.

Repertoires were generated with immunoSEQ multiplex PCR, while TCRdb's copy carries only in-frame clones and drops some. This table has thousands of clones, approximately 82% appearing once. The analysis used unsorted bulk bone marrow, not T-cell subsets. Study-wide points: Whether shared GLIPH2 clusters recognize novel MDS antigens was not confirmed. The MDS versus healthy comparison may be affected by non-age-matched controls.

Germline V CDR1 and CDR2: SGHTA, FQGNSA. Trimming shortened V by 5 bases and J by 6 bases, and 16 bases separated the two germline ends. The CDR3 extends over 14 amino acids. The chain combines TRBV7-2 with TRBJ1-1; no definite D call. This clonotype was obtained from a human donor with myelodysplastic syndrome. The sample here was bone marrow, taken before or after starting hypomethylating agent treatment for myelodysplastic syndrome (not recorded which). DNA for the CDR3: TGTGCCAGCAGCCCCTCCGGGGTTAGGTCTGAAGCTTTCTTT. The encoded protein is CASSPSGVRSEAFF.